Listed below are T cell receptor beta chains from one sample, sequenced in a study of T cells in Graves' hyperthyroidism and ophthalmopathy. MiXCR was run by TCRdb on the multiplex PCR reads, yielding one entry per CDR3 protein. The table includes over 500,000 distinct CDR3 sequences, 11% to 15% detected once. Sequenced material: blood. These TCRs come from a woman aged 40 to 49 with Graves' hyperthyroidism. The CDR3 runs from the conserved cysteine through the conserved F or W. D genes are given only for firm matches. Only part of the rows carry a size: once, few, many, or a class if the clone is expanded.

TRBV6-1,-,TRBJ1-1,many,TGTGCCAGCAGTGGTGGACAGAACACTGAAGCTTTCTTT,CASSGGQNTEAFF
TRBV28,-,TRBJ1-3,-,TGTGCCAGCAGTTTATCGAGCCTCTCTGGAAACACCATATATTTT,CASSLSSLSGNTIYF
TRBV5-6,-,TRBJ1-3,many,TGTGCCAGCAGCTTGGACCCAAGCTCTGGAAACACCATATATTTT,CASSLDPSSGNTIYF
TRBV6-8,TRBD1,TRBJ1-1,-,TGTGCCAGCAGCAGGGACAGGGCGCTTGAAGCTTTCTTT,CASSRDRALEAFF
TRBV30,TRBD2,TRBJ2-3,many,TGTGCCTGGAGATGGAGCGGGAGGGCCACAGATACGCAGTATTTT,CAWRWSGRATDTQYF
TRBV19,TRBD1,TRBJ2-1,few,TGTGCCAGTAGTATAAGTGACAGGGAATACAATGAGCAGTTCTTC,CASSISDREYNEQFF
TRBV7-6,TRBD2,TRBJ2-1,-,TGTGCCAGCAGCTTAGACCCGAACCGACTAGCGGGAGTTGGCTACAATGAGCAGTTCTTC,CASSLDPNRLAGVGYNEQFF
TRBV28,TRBD1,TRBJ2-7,many,TGTGCCAGCAGTCCGTCGACAGGGCCGATTATCTACGAGCAGTACTTC,CASSPSTGPIIYEQYF
TRBV6-1,TRBD2,TRBJ2-7,-,TGTGCCAGCATAAGTCTAGCGGGAAAGACCTACGAGCAGTACTTC,CASISLAGKTYEQYF
TRBV5-1,-,TRBJ2-3,many,TGCGCCAGCAGCTTGGAACAGAGCACAGATACGCAGTATTTT,CASSLEQSTDTQYF
TRBV30,-,TRBJ2-7,many,TGTGCCTGGAGGACAACCATCGTGCAGTACTTC,CAWRTTIVQYF
TRBV27,TRBD2,TRBJ2-2,few,TGTGCCAGCAGTTTATCTGTGCGTGATAGCGGGAGCACCGGGGAGCTGTTTTTT,CASSLSVRDSGSTGELFF
TRBV12-3/TRBV12-4,TRBD2,TRBJ2-1,many,TGTGCCAGCAGTTCCAGCGGGAGAGTCTGGAATGAGCAGTTCTTC,CASSSSGRVWNEQFF
TRBV6-1,-,TRBJ1-2,few,TGTGCCAGCATACGAGTCGGGAACTATGGCTACGCCTTC,CASIRVGNYGYAF
TRBV13,-,TRBJ2-5,many,TGTGCCAACAATCCGCGGACTACTGAAGAGACCCAGTACTTC,CANNPRTTEETQYF
TRBV11-1,-,TRBJ2-7,many,TGTACCAGCAGCCTTTTGGGGCAGGGGAAAAACTACGAGCAGTACTTC,CTSSLLGQGKNYEQYF